The 9 T cell receptor beta chains reported below all come from one sample, sequenced in a study of cytomegalovirus exposure and HLA in healthy donors. The PCR was carried out with 60 Vbeta primers and 13 Jbeta primers. This table comes from immunoSEQ multiplex PCR, and its TCRdb copy is limited to in-frame clones, with some not included. Among about 150,000 clones listed, around 82% were seen once. The sequencing sample was made of PBMCs. These TCRs come from a woman between 50 and 59 years old in good health and CMV-seropositive.

The V gene is TRBV11-1, the J gene TRBJ2-3; D is unresolved. Trimming took off 8 bases at V and 5 bases at J, with 5 bases between the two ends. Germline V CDR1 and CDR2: SGHAT, FQDESV (reference sequence). The CDR3 covers 10 residues. As DNA, the CDR3 is TGTGCCAGCCTCGGAGATACGCAGTATTTT. It translates to CASLGDTQYF.

The V gene is TRBV30, the J gene TRBJ1-5; unclear D gene. The CDR3 runs 10 residues. CDR1 and CDR2 from the germline V gene are GTSNPN and SVGIG (reference sequence). V was trimmed by 3 bases and J by 5 bases, leaving 2 bases between them. CDR3 protein: CAWSDQPQHF. The CDR3 DNA is TGTGCCTGGAGCGATCAGCCCCAGCATTTT.

V is TRBV7-6 and J is TRBJ2-1; 11 nucleotides match TRBD2. The CDR3 runs 14 residues. Germline V gene sequence: CDR1 SGHVS, CDR2 FNYEAQ. The trim removed 3 bases at V and 9 bases at J, leaving 4 bases unmatched. This CDR3 reads CASSFALAGAEQFF. CDR3 nucleotides: TGTGCCAGCAGCTTTGCACTAGCGGGGGCTGAGCAGTTCTTC. The full variable domain, completed using reference TRBV7-6 and TRBJ2-1, is GAGVSQSPRYKVTKRGQDVALRCDPISGHVSLYWYRQALGQGPEFLTYFNYEAQQDKSGLPNDRFSAERPEGSISTLTIQRTEQRDSAMYRCASSFALAGAEQFFGPGTRLTVL.

V usage is TRBV18 and J usage is TRBJ1-1; D uncertain. CDR1 is KGHSH, CDR2 LQKENI, per germline. The CDR3 is 12 residues long. Trimming pared 3 bases from V and 2 bases from J, leaving 4 bases between. The DNA for the CDR3 is TGTGCCAGCTCACCTATAAACACTGAAGCTTTCTTT. Translated: CASSPINTEAFF.

The CDR3, as DNA: TGTGCCAGCAGTGAACTTGCCCGGCGGGGGGGCCGGTACGAGCAGTACTTC. Its translation is CASSELARRGGRYEQYF. The gene calls are TRBV2 and TRBJ2-5, with TRBD2 identical over 9 bases. The J call is uncertain, as TRBJ2-7 better fits the DNA end. This CDR3 spans 17 amino acids. Germline CDR1 SNHLY, CDR2 FYNNEI.

The chain has TRBV9 and TRBJ2-4; TRBD2 matches 8 bases. There are 14 residues in the CDR3. Germline V gene data show CDR1 as SGDLS and CDR2 as YYNGEE. V trimming: 0 bases; J trimming: 8 bases; junction bases outside the gene matches: 4. DNA of the CDR3: TGTGCCAGCAGCGTAGCGGGGGGGGAGGACATTCAGTACTTC. Residues: CASSVAGGEDIQYF.

This rearrangement joins TRBV7-9 to TRBJ1-2; D is unresolved. The CDR3 is 13 residues long. With 5 bases removed from V and 7 bases from J, the gap between germline ends came to 14 bases. The germline V gene has CDR1 SEHNR and CDR2 FQNEAQ (reference sequence). Here the CDR3 DNA reads TGTGCCAGCAGCCACCCTGGCAGAAGTGGCTACACCTTC. Translating it yields CASSHPGRSGYTF.

The gene calls are TRBV2 and TRBJ1-3; D uncertain. This CDR3 contains 16 residues. V lost 8 bases and J 0 bases, leaving 17 bases between the germline ends. The germline V gene encodes CDR1 SNHLY and CDR2 FYNNEI. CDR3 protein: CASFSPGTGSGNTIYF. CDR3 DNA: TGTGCCAGCTTCTCACCGGGAACCGGCTCTGGAAACACCATATATTTT. Filled out from reference TRBV2 and TRBJ1-3, the complete variable domain reads EPEVTQTPSHQVTQMGQEVILRCVPISNHLYFYWYRQILGQKVEFLVSFYNNEISEKSEIFDDQFSVERPDGSNFTLKIRSTKLEDSAMYFCASFSPGTGSGNTIYFGEGSWLTVV.

CDR3 residues: CSVWTGVGYTF. The CDR3 nucleotides read TGCAGCGTTTGGACAGGTGTTGGCTACACCTTC. The chain joins TRBV29-1 to TRBJ1-2, with 7 nucleotides matching TRBD1. The junction had 4 bases not matched to a gene; V was cut back by 5 bases and J by 7 bases. This CDR3 is built from 11 residues. From germline, CDR1 is SQVTM and CDR2 ANQGSEA.